The subject of this entry is one T cell receptor (beta chain). The CDR3 is 14 residues long. Germline-derived CDR1 and CDR2 are SGHTA and FQGNSA. V was pared by 1 base and J by 1 base, with 1 base of the junction left unmatched. This sample was included in a study of cytomegalovirus exposure and HLA in healthy donors. Some clones are missing from TCRdb's copy, which holds only in-frame ones; the method was immunoSEQ multiplex PCR. This sample has about 120,000 clones, with 70% to 90% found just once. This chain links TRBV7-2 with TRBJ2-7, with TRBD1 matching 7 bases. Sequences were obtained from PBMCs. This TCR derives from a woman in her thirties in good health and CMV-seronegative. The DNA for the CDR3 is TGTGCCAGCAGCTTAGTGGGACAGTCCTACGAGCAGTACTTC. It encodes CASSLVGQSYEQYF.